This T cell receptor beta chain was recovered during a study of T cell responses to AZD1222 COVID-19 vaccine. The CDR3 contains 15 residues. The germline CDR1 and CDR2 sequences are KGHSH and LQKENI. The J segment lost 3 bases and the V segment lost 2 bases, leaving 4 bases of the junction unmatched. Profiling relied on immunoSEQ multiplex PCR, and the TCRdb table lists in-frame clones only, not all of them. The sample lists more than 120,000 clones, around 84% occurring once. As to this clone: Other nucleotide sequences in the sample specify the same CDR3.

Here the sequenced sample was peripheral blood, taken 28 days after the second AZD1222 dose. V usage is TRBV18 and J usage is TRBJ1-2; 9 positions match TRBD1. The receptor was isolated from an adult who received the AZD1222 COVID-19 vaccine. CDR3 sequence reads: CASSPSTGGDYGYTF. The CDR3 bases are TGTGCCAGCTCACCATCGACAGGGGGGGACTATGGCTACACCTTC.